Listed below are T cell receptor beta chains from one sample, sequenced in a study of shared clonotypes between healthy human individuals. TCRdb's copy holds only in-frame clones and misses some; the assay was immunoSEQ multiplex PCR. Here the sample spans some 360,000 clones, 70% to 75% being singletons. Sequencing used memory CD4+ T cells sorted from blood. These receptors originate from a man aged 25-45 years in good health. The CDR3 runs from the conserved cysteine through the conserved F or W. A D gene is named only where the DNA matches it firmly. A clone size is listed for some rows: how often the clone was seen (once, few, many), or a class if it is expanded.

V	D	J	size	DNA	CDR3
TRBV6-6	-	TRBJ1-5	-	TGTGCCAGCAGTGTAATGGCTGATAGGAATCAGCCCCAGCATTTT	CASSVMADRNQPQHF
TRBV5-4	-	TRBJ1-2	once	TGTGCCAGCAGCTTGGGCAAGGGGGGGAACTATGGCTACACCTTC	CASSLGKGGNYGYTF
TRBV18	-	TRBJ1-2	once	TGTGCCAGCTCACCACGGGGGACGGAGAAGAGTGGCTACACCTTC	CASSPRGTEKSGYTF
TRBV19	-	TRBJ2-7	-	TGTGCCAGTAGCAGGGGCAGCCCTCCTTACGAGCAGTACTTC	CASSRGSPPYEQYF
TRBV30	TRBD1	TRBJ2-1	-	TGTGCCTGGAGCGAACCGGGACAGGGCACCAGGCAGTTCTTC	CAWSEPGQGTRQFF
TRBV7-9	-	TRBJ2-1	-	TGTGCCAGCAACTCCTACCTAAATGAGCAGTTCTTC	CASNSYLNEQFF
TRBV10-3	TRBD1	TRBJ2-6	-	TGTGCCATCAACGGACAGGCAAACTCTGGGGCCAACGTCCTGACTTTC	CAINGQANSGANVLTF
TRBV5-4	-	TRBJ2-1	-	TGTGCCAGCAGCTTGGGCCAGCGGAGGTCGGTCAATGAGCAGTTCTTC	CASSLGQRRSVNEQFF
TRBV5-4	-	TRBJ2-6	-	TGTGCCAGCAGCTTGGGCGGGGTAGCCTTCTCTGGGGCCAACGTCCTGACTTTC	CASSLGGVAFSGANVLTF
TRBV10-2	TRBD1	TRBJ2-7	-	TGCGCCAGCAGTGAGTCGACAGGGGGTGGGTACGAGCAGTACTTC	CASSESTGGGYEQYF
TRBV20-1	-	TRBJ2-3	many	TGCAGTGCTTGGGACTTTAATACGCAGTATTTT	CSAWDFNTQYF
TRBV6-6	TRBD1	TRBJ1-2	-	TGTGCCAGCAGTCCCGGGACAGGGTTCTCTTATGGCTACACCTTC	CASSPGTGFSYGYTF
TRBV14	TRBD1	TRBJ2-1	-	TGTGCCAGCAGCCAAATCATCGGGACAGGGGCTTTCTTC	CASSQIIGTGAFF
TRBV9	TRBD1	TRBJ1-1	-	TGTGCCAGCAGCGTAGCGGGACAGGGTACTGAAGCTTTCTTT	CASSVAGQGTEAFF
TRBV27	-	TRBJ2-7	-	TGTGCCAGCAGTTTATTTCTGGAGGGACCCTACGAGCAGTACTTC	CASSLFLEGPYEQYF
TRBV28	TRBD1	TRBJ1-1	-	TGTGCCAGCTTCGCTTCAGGGGGCAGGGCTGAAGCTTTCTTT	CASFASGGRAEAFF
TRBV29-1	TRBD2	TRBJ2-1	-	TGCAGCGTTGAACATATGGGACTAGAGGGCCATGAGCAGTTCTTC	CSVEHMGLEGHEQFF
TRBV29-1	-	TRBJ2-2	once	TGCAGCGTTGAAGCCAGGGTAGGGATAAGCACCGGGGAGCTGTTTTTT	CSVEARVGISTGELFF
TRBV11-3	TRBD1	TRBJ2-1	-	TGTGCCAGCAGCTCAGGGGGCTCTAGTAATGAGCAGTTCTTC	CASSSGGSSNEQFF
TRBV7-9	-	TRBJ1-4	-	TGTGCCAGCAGCTTGCGGGAGCTTTCAACTAATGAAAAACTGTTTTTT	CASSLRELSTNEKLFF
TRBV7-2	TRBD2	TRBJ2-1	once	TGTGCCAGCAGCTTCACCGGGACTAGCGGGAGGATCTACAATGAGCAGTTCTTC	CASSFTGTSGRIYNEQFF
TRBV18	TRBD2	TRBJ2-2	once	TGTGCCAGCTCACCACTATCGACTAGCGGGAGTTTTGGCGGGGAGCTGTTTTTT	CASSPLSTSGSFGGELFF
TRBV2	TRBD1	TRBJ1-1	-	TGTGCCAGCAGTGAGGGGACAGGGTGGGCTTTCTTT	CASSEGTGWAFF
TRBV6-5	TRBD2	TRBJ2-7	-	TGTGCCAGCAGTTCGCCGACTAGCGGGAGTATGTACGAGCAGTACTTC	CASSSPTSGSMYEQYF
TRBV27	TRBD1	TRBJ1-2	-	TGTGCCAGCCGGGGGGGAGACAGGGCATATGGCTACACCTTC	CASRGGDRAYGYTF
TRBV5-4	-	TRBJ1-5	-	TGTGCCAGCAGCTTGGCTGGACAGAAGTCCCCACTTAGCAATCAGCCCCAGCATTTT	CASSLAGQKSPLSNQPQHF
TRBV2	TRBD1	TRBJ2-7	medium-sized	TGTGCCAGCAGTGGACAGGGGGCGGAAAAGTACTTC	CASSGQGAEKYF
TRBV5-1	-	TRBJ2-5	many	TGCGCCAGCAGCTTACAGGGAGGGCAAGAGACCCAGTACTTC	CASSLQGGQETQYF
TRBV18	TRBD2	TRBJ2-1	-	TGTGCCAGCTCAGTAGGCTCGGGAGGTACCTCCTACAATGAGCAGTTCTTC	CASSVGSGGTSYNEQFF
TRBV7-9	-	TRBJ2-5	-	TGTGCCAGCAGCTTAATCGCGGAGACCCAGTACTTC	CASSLIAETQYF
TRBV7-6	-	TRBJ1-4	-	TGTGCCAGCAGCTTAGTATCCGGGACGTCTGAAAAACTGTTTTTT	CASSLVSGTSEKLFF
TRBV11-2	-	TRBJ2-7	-	TGTGCCAGCAGCTTAGATCGGCTGCCGCTCTCCTACGAGCAGTACTTC	CASSLDRLPLSYEQYF
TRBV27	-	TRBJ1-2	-	TGTGCCAGCAGTTTCGGCAGGAACTATGGCTACACCTTC	CASSFGRNYGYTF
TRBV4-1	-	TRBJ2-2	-	TGCGCCAGCAGCCAGGCTGACGGTTCCAAAACCGGGGAGCTGTTTTTT	CASSQADGSKTGELFF
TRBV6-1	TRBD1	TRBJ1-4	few	TGTGCCAGCAGACTCTCATCAGGGGGTTTTGGAAAACTGTTTTTT	CASRLSSGGFGKLFF
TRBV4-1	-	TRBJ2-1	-	TGCGCCAGCAGCCAAGGGTTACTAGCTGGGAAGGAGCAGTTCTTC	CASSQGLLAGKEQFF
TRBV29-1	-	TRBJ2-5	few	TGCAGCGCTCGGACAGATCAAGAGACCCAGTACTTC	CSARTDQETQYF
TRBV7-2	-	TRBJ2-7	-	TGTGCCAGCAGCCCTCCTCGGCCCCGTGTTTACGAGCAGTACTTC	CASSPPRPRVYEQYF
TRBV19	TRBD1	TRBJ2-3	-	TGTGCCAGTAGTAGGACAGGCGGACGCACAGATACGCAGTATTTT	CASSRTGGRTDTQYF
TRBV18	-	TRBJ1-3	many	TGTGCCAGCTCGCTAATCTCAGGAAACACCATATATTTT	CASSLISGNTIYF
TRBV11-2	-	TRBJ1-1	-	TGTGCCAGCACCCAATGGGGAATGAACACTGAAGCTTTCTTT	CASTQWGMNTEAFF
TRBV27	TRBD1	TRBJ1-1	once	TGTGCCAGCAGTCGTACGCTGACAGGGGACACTGAAGCTTTCTTT	CASSRTLTGDTEAFF
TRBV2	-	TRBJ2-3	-	TGTGCCAGCAGGGATTCCCGTTCTGGTACGCAGTATTTT	CASRDSRSGTQYF
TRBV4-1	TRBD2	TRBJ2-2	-	TGCGCCAGCACCCGAGGACTACTAGCGGGAGGTCCAGGGGAGCTGTTTTTT	CASTRGLLAGGPGELFF